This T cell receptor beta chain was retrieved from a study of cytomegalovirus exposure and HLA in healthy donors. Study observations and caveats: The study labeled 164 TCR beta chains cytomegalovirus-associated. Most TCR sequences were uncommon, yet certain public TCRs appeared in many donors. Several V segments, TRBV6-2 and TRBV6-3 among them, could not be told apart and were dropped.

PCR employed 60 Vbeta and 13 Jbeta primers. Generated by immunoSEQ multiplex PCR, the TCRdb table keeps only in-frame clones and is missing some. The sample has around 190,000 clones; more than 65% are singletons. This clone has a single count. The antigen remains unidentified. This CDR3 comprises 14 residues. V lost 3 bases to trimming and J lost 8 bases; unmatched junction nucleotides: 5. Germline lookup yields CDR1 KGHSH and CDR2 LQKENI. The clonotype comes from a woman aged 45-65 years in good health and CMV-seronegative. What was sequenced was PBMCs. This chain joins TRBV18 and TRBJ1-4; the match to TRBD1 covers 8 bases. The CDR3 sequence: CASSPDREAEKLFF. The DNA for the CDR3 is TGTGCCAGCTCACCGGACAGGGAGGCGGAAAAACTGTTTTTT.